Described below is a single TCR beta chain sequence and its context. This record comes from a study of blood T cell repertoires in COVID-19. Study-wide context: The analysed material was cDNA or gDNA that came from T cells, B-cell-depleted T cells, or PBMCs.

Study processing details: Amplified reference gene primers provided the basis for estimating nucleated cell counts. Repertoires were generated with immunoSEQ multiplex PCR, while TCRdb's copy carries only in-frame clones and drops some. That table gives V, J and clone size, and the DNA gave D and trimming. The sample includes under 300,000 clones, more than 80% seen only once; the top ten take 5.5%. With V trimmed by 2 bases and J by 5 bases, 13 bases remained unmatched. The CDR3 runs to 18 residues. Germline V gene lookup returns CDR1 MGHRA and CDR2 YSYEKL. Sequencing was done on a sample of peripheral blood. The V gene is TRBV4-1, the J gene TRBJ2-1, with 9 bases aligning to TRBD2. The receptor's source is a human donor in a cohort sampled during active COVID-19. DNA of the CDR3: TGCGCCAGCAGCCAATCCCCCCCAGGACTAGCGTCTCACAATGAGCAGTTCTTC. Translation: CASSQSPPGLASHNEQFF.